This passage covers 22 T cell receptor beta chains from one sample sequenced in a study of cytomegalovirus exposure and HLA in healthy donors. TCRdb's table, derived via immunoSEQ multiplex PCR, lists solely in-frame clones and lacks some. This sample carries some 90,000 clones, around nine tenths of them seen once, and the ten largest clones take approximately 4%. The specimen was PBMCs. The receptors originated from a woman in her 30s in good health and CMV-seronegative.

The J gene is TRBJ1-2, the V gene TRBV19, with 8 nucleotides matching TRBD1. The CDR3 sequence is 15 residues long. After removal of 3 bases from V and 1 base from J, the junction contained 4 bases not matched to a gene. Germline V gives CDR1 LNHDA, CDR2 SQIVND (reference sequence). In DNA, the CDR3 is TGTGCCAGTAGTATCGACAGGGGCAGTAACTATGGCTACACCTTC. This sequence encodes CASSIDRGSNYGYTF.

This clone was seen just once. V gene TRBV6-7 combines with J gene TRBJ1-2; D perhaps matches TRBD1 (6 bases). TRBV6-7 is treated as an ORF (open reading frame) with a function not yet certain. This CDR3 has 15 amino acids. The germline V and J ends were trimmed by 5 bases and 5 bases, with 18 bases remaining between them. CDR3 nucleotide sequence: TGTGCCAGCAGTCCCCGGGCGTTTAGGGGGTATGGCTACACCTTC. Amino acid sequence: CASSPRAFRGYGYTF.

The chain employs TRBV4-2 and TRBJ1-2; 9 nucleotides match TRBD1. The J segment lost 8 bases and the V segment lost 3 bases, leaving 19 bases of the junction unmatched. Germline assignment: CDR1 LGHNA and CDR2 YNFKEQ. The CDR3 spans 18 residues. The CDR3 nucleotides read TGTGCCAGCAGCCAGGAGGTATATTTCGGACAGGGGTTTAGAGGCTACACCTTC. Its translation is CASSQEVYFGQGFRGYTF.

The genes are TRBV7-9 and TRBJ2-5, with D perhaps matching TRBD1 (6 bases). The CDR3 length is 15 residues. Trimming stripped 4 bases from V and 1 base from J, with 13 bases between. Germline-derived CDR1 and CDR2 are SEHNR and FQNEAQ (reference sequence). The CDR3, as DNA: TGTGCCAGCAGCTCCTCCCCAGGGGTCCAAGAGACCCAGTACTTC. Translation gives CASSSSPGVQETQYF. The variable domain in full, with the rest retrieved from reference TRBV7-9 and TRBJ2-5, is DTGVSQNPRHKITKRGQNVTFRCDPISEHNRLYWYRQTLGQGPEFLTYFQNEAQLEKSRLLSDRFSAERPKGSFSTLEIQRTEQGDSAMYLCASSSSPGVQETQYFGPGTRLLVL.

This clone was observed a handful of times. Written as DNA, the CDR3 is TGTGCCAGTAACAGAGGGCTTTATAGCAATCAGCCCCAGCATTTT. It encodes CASNRGLYSNQPQHF. This chain links TRBV19 with TRBJ1-5, with D unclear. Trimming pared 7 bases from V and 0 bases from J, leaving 13 bases between. Germline V gives CDR1 LNHDA, CDR2 SQIVND (reference sequence). This CDR3 has 15 residues.

J is TRBJ1-1 and V is TRBV29-1; D ambiguous. This CDR3 has 11 amino acids. V shed 7 bases and J shed 3 bases, with 9 bases lying between them. Germline loops: CDR1 SQVTM, CDR2 ANQGSEA. Here the CDR3 DNA reads TGCAGCGGAAGCGTTTACACTGAAGCTTTCTTT. Its translation is CSGSVYTEAFF.

The rearrangement joins TRBV2 to TRBJ2-7; D is possibly TRBD2 (6 bases). The CDR3 has 13 amino acids. V lost 8 bases and J 5 bases, leaving 16 bases between the germline ends. In germline, CDR1 is SNHLY, CDR2 FYNNEI. CDR3 sequence (DNA): TGTGCCAGCGGTCACGGAGGGCTGCACGAGCAGTACTTC. Protein product: CASGHGGLHEQYF.

The CDR3 loop reads CASSLSGGANNEQFF. CDR3 DNA: TGTGCCAGCAGCCTGAGCGGGGGGGCTAACAATGAGCAGTTCTTC. The chain links TRBV7-3 to TRBJ2-1; 10 bases are shared with TRBD2. V lost 5 bases, J lost 5 bases, and 6 bases stayed unmatched. The CDR3 has 15 amino acids. Looked up from germline, CDR1 is SGHTA and CDR2 is FQGTGA.

The rearrangement links TRBV15 to TRBJ1-2; D gene ambiguous. Germline lookup yields CDR1 LNHNV and CDR2 YYDKDF (reference sequence). CDR3 length equals 11 residues. Trimming removed 8 bases from V and 5 bases from J, with 9 bases in between. This CDR3 is CATGGGYGYTF. For the CDR3, the DNA is TGTGCCACCGGAGGAGGGTATGGCTACACCTTC. The full variable domain, in which reference TRBV15 and TRBJ1-2 provide the parts outside the CDR3, is DAMVIQNPRYQVTQFGKPVTLSCSQTLNHNVMYWYQQKSSQAPKLLFHYYDKDFNNEADTPDNFQSRRPNTSFCFLDIRSPGLGDTAMYLCATGGGYGYTFGSGTRLTVV.

This chain joins TRBV15 and TRBJ1-3, with D perhaps TRBD1 (6 bases). V was cut by 3 bases and J by 3 bases, with 15 bases left in between. This CDR3 has 16 amino acids. CDR1 is LNHNV and CDR2 is YYDKDF in the germline V gene (reference sequence). This CDR3 is CATSSEMGAGGNTIYF. CDR3 DNA: TGTGCCACCAGCAGCGAAATGGGGGCGGGTGGAAACACCATATATTTT.

V gene TRBV6-6 combines with J gene TRBJ1-3, with 7 nucleotides matching TRBD1. This CDR3 comprises 16 residues. Losses at the gene ends were 5 bases for V and 0 bases for J; bases not matched to a gene: 7. In germline, CDR1 is MNHNY, CDR2 SVGAGI (reference sequence). CDR3 protein: CASSRTGAFSGNTIYF. Here the CDR3 DNA reads TGTGCCAGCAGTCGGACAGGCGCCTTCTCTGGAAACACCATATATTTT.

This chain links TRBV6-6 with TRBJ2-1; perhaps TRBD2 as D (5 bases). The CDR3 is 14 residues long. V was cut by 0 bases and J by 9 bases, with 12 bases left in between. Germline values: CDR1 MNHNY, CDR2 SVGAGI (reference sequence). The CDR3, as DNA: TGTGCCAGCAGTTACTCGCCTCCGGGGTCTGAGCAGTTCTTC. Translation gives CASSYSPPGSEQFF.

This chain links TRBV28 with TRBJ2-3; 11 nucleotides agree with TRBD1. The CDR3 is 15 amino acids. The junction had 6 bases not matched to a gene; V was cut back by 3 bases and J by 7 bases. Germline-derived CDR1 and CDR2 are MDHEN and SYDVKM. CDR3 sequence (DNA): TGTGCCAGCAGTTTCGGACAGGGGGCGACTCATACGCAGTATTTT. Protein product: CASSFGQGATHTQYF.

This sequence joins TRBV7-8 and TRBJ1-5; possibly TRBD1 for D (5 bases). The V gene's germline CDR1 is SGHVS and CDR2 FQNEAQ. The CDR3 spans 16 residues. Trimming left V 1 base short and J 3 bases short, with 13 bases between. This CDR3 is CASSLVTAGTNQPQHF. CDR3 nucleotides: TGTGCCAGCAGCTTAGTGACAGCCGGAACCAATCAGCCCCAGCATTTT.

This clone was found a few times. Compared with germline, one end of the junction differs, possibly owing to a read error. The chain has TRBV9 and TRBJ1-2, with TRBD1 identical over 8 bases. This CDR3 has 15 residues. Germline assignment: CDR1 SGDLS and CDR2 YYNGEE. CDR3 region: CASSVEGRAGGTLVF. The CDR3 DNA reads as TGTGCCAGCAGCGTAGAGGGCCGGGCAGGGGGCACACTCGTCTTC.

About this clone itself: This same CDR3 is encoded by further DNA sequences in the sample. The V call is TRBV29-1, the J call TRBJ2-2; D possibly corresponds to TRBD1 (8 bases). CDR1 is SQVTM, CDR2 ANQGSEA, per germline. The CDR3 is 15 amino acids. V was shortened by 6 bases and J by 3 bases, with 17 bases between the two germline ends. CDR3 in DNA: TGCAGCGTCCGACGACAGGGGAGGGACACCGGGGAGCTGTTTTTT. Translation: CSVRRQGRDTGELFF.

The V and J genes are TRBV14 and TRBJ1-4, with D uncertain. V gave up 4 bases and J gave up 5 bases, with 8 bases separating them. Germline V lookup: CDR1 SGHDN, CDR2 FVKESK. This CDR3 contains 13 residues. CDR3 coding DNA: TGTGCCAGCAGCCTACTCTTCAATGAAAAACTGTTTTTT. Encoded protein: CASSLLFNEKLFF.

The gene calls are TRBV21-1 and TRBJ2-1; the table names TRBD1, a call not compared with the DNA. TRBV21-1 is termed a pseudogene. The CDR3 is 12 amino acids. CDR3 in DNA: TGTGCCAGCACCGGGACAGGGATTGAGCAGTTCTTC. Its protein product is CASTGTGIEQFF.

The chain has TRBV6-5 and TRBJ2-2; 11 bases map to TRBD2. Losses at the gene ends were 3 bases for V and 4 bases for J; bases not matched to a gene: 4. The CDR3 spans 16 residues. Per the germline V gene, CDR1 is MNHEY and CDR2 is SVGAGI. CDR3 sequence: CASSYTSGSPTGELFF. CDR3 in DNA: TGTGCCAGCAGTTATACTAGCGGGAGCCCCACCGGGGAGCTGTTTTTT.

This clone was observed a few times. The chain recombines TRBV15 with TRBJ1-1; D uncertain. From germline, CDR1 is LNHNV and CDR2 YYDKDF (reference sequence). Trimming left V 0 bases short and J 1 base short, with 6 bases between. This CDR3 has 14 amino acids. CDR3 residues: CATSRDNRNTEAFF. The CDR3 nucleotides are TGTGCCACCAGCAGAGATAACAGGAACACTGAAGCTTTCTTT. The whole variable domain, filled in from reference TRBV15 and TRBJ1-1, reads DAMVIQNPRYQVTQFGKPVTLSCSQTLNHNVMYWYQQKSSQAPKLLFHYYDKDFNNEADTPDNFQSRRPNTSFCFLDIRSPGLGDTAMYLCATSRDNRNTEAFFGQGTRLTVV.

This chain links TRBV2 with TRBJ1-4; the D is unclear. The CDR3 is 16 residues long. Germline V gene data show CDR1 as SNHLY and CDR2 as FYNNEI. The V gene lost 4 bases and the J gene lost 0 bases, with 12 bases spanning the gap. The CDR3 spells CASSGSWWPTNEKLFF. CDR3 bases: TGTGCCAGCAGTGGTTCGTGGTGGCCAACTAATGAAAAACTGTTTTTT.

DNA for the CDR3: TGTGCCAGCAAAAGTACTATCGGGACAGGAGACTCTTACGAGCAGTACTTC. Its protein product is CASKSTIGTGDSYEQYF. The chain is built from TRBV28 and TRBJ2-7; 8 bases are shared with TRBD1. The germline V gene has CDR1 MDHEN and CDR2 SYDVKM. The CDR3 length is 17 residues. Trimming at V came to 7 bases and at J to 4 bases, leaving 18 bases not matched to a gene.